This T cell receptor beta chain was sequenced for a study of T cell changes during pregnancy in multiple sclerosis. Generated by immunoSEQ multiplex PCR, the TCRdb table keeps only in-frame clones and is missing some. Of about 40,000 clones detected, roughly 90% appear once; the ten largest clones hold more than 5%. With V trimmed by 3 bases and J by 8 bases, 10 bases remained unmatched. Germline lookup yields CDR1 SGHVS and CDR2 FQNEAQ. This CDR3 spans 15 amino acids. Sequencing was performed on CD8+ T cells from peripheral blood mononuclear cells, taken in the third trimester of pregnancy. The TCR was taken from a female donor with multiple sclerosis, enrolled in a pregnancy study. The chain employs TRBV7-8 and TRBJ1-2; TRBD1 matches 9 bases. The CDR3 DNA is TGTGCCAGCAGCTTTGGGACAGGGCTCTTTTGGGGCTACACCTTC. Amino acids: CASSFGTGLFWGYTF. Full variable domain (outside the CDR3, taken from reference TRBV7-8 and TRBJ1-2): GAGVSQSPRYKVAKRGQDVALRCDPISGHVSLFWYQQALGQGPEFLTYFQNEAQLDKSGLPSDRFFAERPEGSVSTLKIQRTQQEDSAVYLCASSFGTGLFWGYTFGSGTRLTVV.